This T cell receptor (beta chain) is drawn from a study of identical twins. Template switching created a universal primer site, and the cDNA included unique molecular identifiers. Using its own MiXCR run on the 5' RACE reads, TCRdb lists one record per CDR3 protein. This sample carries 1.5 million or so distinct CDR3 sequences, less than 40% of them seen once, and the ten largest clones take about 0.25%. The CDR3 runs to 16 residues. Germline trimming cut 3 bases from V and 5 bases from J; bases unmatched to any gene: 8. Points from the study as a whole: Among out-of-frame alpha sequences shared by twins, low generation probability occurred in excess.

On this clonotype itself: The antigen remains unidentified.

The sequence was obtained from a newborn girl in good health. The chain links TRBV12-3 or TRBV12-4 to TRBJ1-4, with 8 bases fitting TRBD1. The sequencing sample was made of cord blood. CDR3 in DNA: TGTGCCAGCAGTTTTTCAGGGGGCAGAGGGAATGAAAAACTGTTTTTT. Its protein product is CASSFSGGRGNEKLFF.